This section outlines one TCR beta chain sequence together with its context. Its antigen is still unknown. The sample belongs to a study of T cell responses to AZD1222 COVID-19 vaccine. Points from the study as a whole: The study sampled repertoires only after the peak T cell response. Baseline serology detected seropositivity in only six or seven AZD1222 recipients.

Germline V lookup: CDR1 SGHTA, CDR2 FQGNSA. CDR3 length: 14 amino acids. Germline trimming cut 4 bases from V and 7 bases from J; bases unmatched to any gene: 6. Clones were read by immunoSEQ multiplex PCR, and TCRdb kept only the in-frame ones, dropping some. The top ten hold approximately 1.6% of the sample, which has more than 100,000 clones, 90% to 95% seen once. The clonotype originates from an adult in good health. This material consisted of peripheral blood, taken on day 0 of AZD1222 vaccination. This chain links TRBV7-2 with TRBJ2-7, with 11 nucleotides matching TRBD1. CDR3 nucleotides: TGTGCCAGCAGCTCGCGGGGACAGGGGGGGGAGCAGTACTTC. This codes for CASSSRGQGGEQYF. Variable domain in full (rest from reference TRBV7-2 and TRBJ2-7): GAGVSQSPSNKVTEKGKDVELRCDPISGHTALYWYRQSLGQGLEFLIYFQGNSAPDKSGLPSDRFSAERTGGSVSTLTIQRTQQEDSAVYLCASSSRGQGGEQYFGPGTRLTVT.